Described below is a single TCR beta chain sequence and its context. What it binds is unknown. The sample is drawn from a study of chemoradiotherapy in HPV16-positive cancers. Study results and limitations: For HPV16-positive patients, expanding HPV-responsive T cells associated with longer recurrence-free survival.

The assay was immunoSEQ multiplex PCR, and TCRdb's table has in-frame clones only and misses some. The data show about 68,000 clones, with more than 70% seen just once and more than 3.5% held by the top ten. The material sequenced was blood, taken from a patient who underwent chemoradiotherapy. The TCR was taken from a human donor with HPV-associated anogenital cancer.

CDR3 nucleotide sequence: TGCGCCAGCAGCCAAGGCCCTAGCCAAGAGACCCAGTACTTC. It encodes CASSQGPSQETQYF. The V call is TRBV4-1, the J call TRBJ2-5; D is unclear. Trimming removed 1 base at V and 1 base at J, with 7 bases between. There are 14 residues in the CDR3. The V gene's germline CDR1 is MGHRA and CDR2 YSYEKL.